A selection of T cell receptor beta chains follows, all from one sample in a study of T cell responses to AZD1222 COVID-19 vaccine. TCRdb keeps only in-frame clones here, not all; method: immunoSEQ multiplex PCR. The table has fewer than 150,000 clones, approximately 93% seen once. The sample here was peripheral blood, taken on day 0 of AZD1222 vaccination. These receptor sequences come from an adult in good health. Both conserved end residues are part of each CDR3.

>TRBV7-9
CASSSTGTTNTGELFF
>TRBV3-1/TRBV3-2
CASKKQGSGNTIYF
>TRBV4-3
CASSQLAGYSYEQYF
>TRBV6-2/TRBV6-3
CASSRDSVLEQFF
>TRBV6-2/TRBV6-3
CASSYSISGTGHGNTEAFF
>TRBV6-5
CASSDYRGTRNEQFF
>TRBV28
CASSPPAGTSEGTEAFF
>TRBV4-2
CASSQDPRGQNNEQFF
>TRBV12-3/TRBV12-4
CASSLDLQDRYTF
>TRBV7-2
CASSLAGGVYNEQFF
>TRBV3-1/TRBV3-2
CASSQAAGASTEAFF
>TRBV29-1
CSVGPPLPLYGYTF
>TRBV25-1
CASSAGHKGHTF
>TRBV6-5
CASSLGWINSPLHF
>TRBV4-2
CASSLHVGGGKGELFF
>TRBV18
CASSPNHDSYEQYF
>TRBV28
CASSFFRTGGFQPQHF
>TRBV2
CASSNNQPQHF
>TRBV6-1
CASSDREAAQHF
>TRBV11-1
CASSPSAGTGAEAFF
>TRBV5-1
CASSPGTKTDTQYF
>TRBV19
CASSTDTGNTEAFF
>TRBV28
CASSFSLADYEQYF
>TRBV7-2
CASSLRAFQPQHF
>TRBV5-6
CASSSRGTIGMPQHF
>TRBV29-1
CSVERGPTEAFF
>TRBV19
CASSTLQDLEAFF
>TRBV5-6
CASSLGGLEQYF
>TRBV28
CASTPVTPWGSNTGELFF
>TRBV28
CASSIQGARLNYGYTF
>TRBV6-5
CASSYPGGNTEAFF
>TRBV27
CASGDQYNEQFF
>TRBV6-5
CASSRQPRGTEAFF
>TRBV4-1
CASSQASGSGAEAFF
>TRBV1
CTSSRNPGNQPQHF
>TRBV4-1
CASSQDWASSSYNEQFF
>TRBV2
CASSVVRAIGGYTF
>TRBV7-2
CASSLREEYNEQFF
>TRBV5-3
CARSVVIAPGETQYF
>TRBV6-5
CASSYYIEEKLFF
>TRBV4-2
CASRLAFSGVYNEQFF
>TRBV5-8
CASSLALAGPYNEQFF
>TRBV28
CASLTGMGGNEKLFF